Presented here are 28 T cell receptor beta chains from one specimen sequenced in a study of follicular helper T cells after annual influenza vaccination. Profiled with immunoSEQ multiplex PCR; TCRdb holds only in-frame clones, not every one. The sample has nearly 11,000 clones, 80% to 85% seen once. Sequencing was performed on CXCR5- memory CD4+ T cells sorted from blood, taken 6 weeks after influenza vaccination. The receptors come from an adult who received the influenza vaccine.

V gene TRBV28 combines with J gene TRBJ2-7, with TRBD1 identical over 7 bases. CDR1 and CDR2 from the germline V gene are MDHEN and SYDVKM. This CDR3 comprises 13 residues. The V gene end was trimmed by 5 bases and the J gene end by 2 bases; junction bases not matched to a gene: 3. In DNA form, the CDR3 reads TGTGCCAGCAGTCGACAGGGTGCCTACGAGCAGTACTTC. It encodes CASSRQGAYEQYF.

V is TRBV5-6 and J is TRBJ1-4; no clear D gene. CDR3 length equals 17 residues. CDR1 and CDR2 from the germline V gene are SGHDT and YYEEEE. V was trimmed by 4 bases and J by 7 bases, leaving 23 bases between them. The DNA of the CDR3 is TGTGCCAGCAGCGTCTCTGCGGGCACGCTCTCCGGTGAAAAACTGTTTTTT. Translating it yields CASSVSAGTLSGEKLFF. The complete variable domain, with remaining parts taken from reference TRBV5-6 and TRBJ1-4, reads DAGVTQSPTHLIKTRGQQVTLRCSPKSGHDTVSWYQQALGQGPQFIFQYYEEEERQRGNFPDRFSGHQFPNYSSELNVNALLLGDSALYLCASSVSAGTLSGEKLFFGSGTQLSVL.

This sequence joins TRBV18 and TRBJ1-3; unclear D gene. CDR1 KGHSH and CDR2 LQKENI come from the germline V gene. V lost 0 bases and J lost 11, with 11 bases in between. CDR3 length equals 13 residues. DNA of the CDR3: TGTGCCAGCTCACCACCTGTTGGCGGCGCCATATATTTT. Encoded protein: CASSPPVGGAIYF.

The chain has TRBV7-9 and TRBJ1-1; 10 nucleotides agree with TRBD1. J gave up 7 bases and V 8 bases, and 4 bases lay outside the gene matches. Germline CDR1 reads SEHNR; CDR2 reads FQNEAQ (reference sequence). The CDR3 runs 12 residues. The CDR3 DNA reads TGTGCCAGCCGGGGACAGGGGCGTGAAGCTTTCTTT. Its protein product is CASRGQGREAFF.

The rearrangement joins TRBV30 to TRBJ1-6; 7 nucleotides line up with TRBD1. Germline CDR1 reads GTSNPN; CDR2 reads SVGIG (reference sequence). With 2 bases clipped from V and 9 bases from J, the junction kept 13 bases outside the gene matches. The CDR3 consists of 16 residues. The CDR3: CAWSLPGRGGGSPLHF. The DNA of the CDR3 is TGTGCCTGGAGTCTTCCTGGGAGAGGGGGCGGTTCACCCCTCCACTTT.

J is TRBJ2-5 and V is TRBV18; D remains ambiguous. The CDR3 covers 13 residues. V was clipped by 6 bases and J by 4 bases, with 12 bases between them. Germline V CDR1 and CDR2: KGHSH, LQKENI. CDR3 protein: CASSLGLRETQYF. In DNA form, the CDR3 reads TGTGCCAGCTCGCTCGGGTTGAGAGAGACCCAGTACTTC.

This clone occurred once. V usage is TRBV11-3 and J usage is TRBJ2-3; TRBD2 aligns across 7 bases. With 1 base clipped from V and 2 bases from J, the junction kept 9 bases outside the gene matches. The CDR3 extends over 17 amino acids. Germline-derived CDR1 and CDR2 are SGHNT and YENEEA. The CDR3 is CASSLGGGGGITDTQYF. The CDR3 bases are TGTGCCAGCAGCTTAGGAGGTGGCGGGGGAATCACAGATACGCAGTATTTT.

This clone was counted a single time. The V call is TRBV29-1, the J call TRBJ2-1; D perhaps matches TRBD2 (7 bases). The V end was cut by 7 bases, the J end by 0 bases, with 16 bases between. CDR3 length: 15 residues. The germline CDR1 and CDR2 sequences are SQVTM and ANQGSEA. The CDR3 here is CSASGGSSSYNEQFF. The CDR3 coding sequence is TGCAGCGCCTCGGGGGGCAGTAGCTCCTACAATGAGCAGTTCTTC.

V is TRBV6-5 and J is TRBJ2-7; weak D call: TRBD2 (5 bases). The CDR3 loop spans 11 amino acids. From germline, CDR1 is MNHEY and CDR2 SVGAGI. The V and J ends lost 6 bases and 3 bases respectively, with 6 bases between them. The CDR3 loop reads CASSEGYEQYF. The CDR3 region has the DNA TGTGCCAGCAGCGAGGGCTACGAGCAGTACTTC.

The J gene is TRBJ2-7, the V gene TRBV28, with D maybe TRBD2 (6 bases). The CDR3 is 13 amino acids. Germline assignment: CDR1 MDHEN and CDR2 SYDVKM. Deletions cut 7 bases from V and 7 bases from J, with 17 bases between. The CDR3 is CASKVSAGLEQYF. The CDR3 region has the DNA TGTGCCAGCAAGGTATCGGCGGGATTGGAGCAGTACTTC.

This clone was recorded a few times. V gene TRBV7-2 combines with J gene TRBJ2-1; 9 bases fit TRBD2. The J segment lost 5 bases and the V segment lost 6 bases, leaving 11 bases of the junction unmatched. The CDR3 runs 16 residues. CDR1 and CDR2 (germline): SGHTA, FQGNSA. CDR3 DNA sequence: TGTGCCAGCAGACGCCCCGGGACTAGCCGGCACAATGAGCAGTTCTTC. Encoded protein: CASRRPGTSRHNEQFF.

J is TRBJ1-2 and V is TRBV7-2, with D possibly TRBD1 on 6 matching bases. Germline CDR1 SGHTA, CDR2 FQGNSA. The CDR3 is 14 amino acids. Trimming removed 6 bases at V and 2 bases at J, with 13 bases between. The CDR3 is CASRGGGTNYGYTF. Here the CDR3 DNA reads TGTGCCAGCAGGGGTGGGGGGACAAACTATGGCTACACCTTC.

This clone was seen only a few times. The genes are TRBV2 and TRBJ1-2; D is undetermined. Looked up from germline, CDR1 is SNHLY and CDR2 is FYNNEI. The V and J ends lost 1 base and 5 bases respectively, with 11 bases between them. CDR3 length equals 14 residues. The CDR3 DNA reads TGTGCCAGCAGTGAAGAGGAGAAAGGGTATGGCTACACCTTC. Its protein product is CASSEEEKGYGYTF. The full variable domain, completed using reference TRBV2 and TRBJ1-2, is EPEVTQTPSHQVTQMGQEVILRCVPISNHLYFYWYRQILGQKVEFLVSFYNNEISEKSEIFDDQFSVERPDGSNFTLKIRSTKLEDSAMYFCASSEEEKGYGYTFGSGTRLTVV.

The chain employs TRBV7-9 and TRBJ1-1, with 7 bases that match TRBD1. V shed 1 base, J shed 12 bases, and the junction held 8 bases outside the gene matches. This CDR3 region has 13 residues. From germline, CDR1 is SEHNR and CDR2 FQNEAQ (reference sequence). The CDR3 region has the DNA TGTGCCAGCAGCTTAGAACAGGGGAAAAATCCTTTCTTT. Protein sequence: CASSLEQGKNPFF.

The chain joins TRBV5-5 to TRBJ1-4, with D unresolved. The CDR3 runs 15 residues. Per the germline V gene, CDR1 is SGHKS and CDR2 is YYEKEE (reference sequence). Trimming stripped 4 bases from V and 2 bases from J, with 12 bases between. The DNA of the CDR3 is TGTGCCAGCAGCACGGACTGGGCGACTAATGAAAAACTGTTTTTT. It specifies CASSTDWATNEKLFF.

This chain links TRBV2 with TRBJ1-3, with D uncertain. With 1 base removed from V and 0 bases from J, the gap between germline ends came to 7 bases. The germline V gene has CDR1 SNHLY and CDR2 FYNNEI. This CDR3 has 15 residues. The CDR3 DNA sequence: TGTGCCAGCAGTGAAGGGACGCGCTCTGGAAACACCATATATTTT. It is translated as CASSEGTRSGNTIYF.

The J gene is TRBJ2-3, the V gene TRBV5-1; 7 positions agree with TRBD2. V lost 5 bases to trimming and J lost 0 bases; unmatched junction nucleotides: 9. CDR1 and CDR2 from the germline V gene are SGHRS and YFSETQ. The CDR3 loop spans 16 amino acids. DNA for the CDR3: TGCGCCAGCAGTTTGTCTAGCGGCCCCAGCACAGATACGCAGTATTTT. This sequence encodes CASSLSSGPSTDTQYF.

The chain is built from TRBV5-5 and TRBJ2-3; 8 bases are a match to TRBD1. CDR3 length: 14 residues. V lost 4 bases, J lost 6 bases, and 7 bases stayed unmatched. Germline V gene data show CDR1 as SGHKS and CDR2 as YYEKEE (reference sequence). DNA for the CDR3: TGTGCCAGCAGCGTGACAGGGGAAGGTGATACGCAGTATTTT. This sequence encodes CASSVTGEGDTQYF. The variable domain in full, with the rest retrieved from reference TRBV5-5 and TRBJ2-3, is DAGVTQSPTHLIKTRGQQVTLRCSPISGHKSVSWYQQVLGQGPQFIFQYYEKEERGRGNFPDRFSARQFPNYSSELNVNALLLGDSALYLCASSVTGEGDTQYFGPGTRLTVL.

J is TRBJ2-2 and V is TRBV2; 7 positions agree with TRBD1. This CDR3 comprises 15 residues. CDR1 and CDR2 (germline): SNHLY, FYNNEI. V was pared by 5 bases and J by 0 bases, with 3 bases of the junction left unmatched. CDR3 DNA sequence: TGTGCCAGCAGTTCCGACAGGGCGAACACCGGGGAGCTGTTTTTT. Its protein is CASSSDRANTGELFF.

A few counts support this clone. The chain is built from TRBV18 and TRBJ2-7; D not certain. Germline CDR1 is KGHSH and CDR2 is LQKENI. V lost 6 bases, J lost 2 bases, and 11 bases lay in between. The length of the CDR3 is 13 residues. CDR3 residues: CASSPTPPYEQYF. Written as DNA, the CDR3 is TGTGCCAGCTCTCCGACGCCCCCCTACGAGCAGTACTTC.

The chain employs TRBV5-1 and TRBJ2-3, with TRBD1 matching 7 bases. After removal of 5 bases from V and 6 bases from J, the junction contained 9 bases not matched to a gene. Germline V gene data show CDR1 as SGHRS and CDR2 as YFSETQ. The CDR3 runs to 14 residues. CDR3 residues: CASSGDSRRDTQYF. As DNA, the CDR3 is TGCGCCAGCAGTGGGGACAGCCGGAGGGATACGCAGTATTTT.

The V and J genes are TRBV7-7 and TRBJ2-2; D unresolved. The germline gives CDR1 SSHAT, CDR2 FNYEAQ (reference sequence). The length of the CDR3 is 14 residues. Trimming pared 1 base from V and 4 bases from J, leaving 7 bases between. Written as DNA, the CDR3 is TGTGCCAGCAGCTTAGTAGGCGGCACCGGGGAGCTGTTTTTT. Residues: CASSLVGGTGELFF. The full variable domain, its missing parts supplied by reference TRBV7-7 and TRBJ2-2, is GAGVSQSPRYKVTKRGQDVTLRCDPISSHATLYWYQQALGQGPEFLTYFNYEAQPDKSGLPSDRFSAERPEGSISTLTIQRTEQRDSAMYRCASSLVGGTGELFFGEGSRLTVL.

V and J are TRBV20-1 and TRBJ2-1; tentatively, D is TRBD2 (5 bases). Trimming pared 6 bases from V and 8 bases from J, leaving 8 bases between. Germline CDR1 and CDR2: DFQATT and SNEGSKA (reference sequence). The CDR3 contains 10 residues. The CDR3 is CSASDYEQFF. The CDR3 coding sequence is TGCAGTGCGTCGGACTATGAGCAGTTCTTC.

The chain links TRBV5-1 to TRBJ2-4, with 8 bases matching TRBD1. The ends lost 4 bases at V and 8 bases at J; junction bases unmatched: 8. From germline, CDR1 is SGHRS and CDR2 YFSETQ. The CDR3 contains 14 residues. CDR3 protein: CASSMDRVGDIQYF. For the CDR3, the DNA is TGCGCCAGCAGCATGGACAGGGTCGGAGACATTCAGTACTTC.

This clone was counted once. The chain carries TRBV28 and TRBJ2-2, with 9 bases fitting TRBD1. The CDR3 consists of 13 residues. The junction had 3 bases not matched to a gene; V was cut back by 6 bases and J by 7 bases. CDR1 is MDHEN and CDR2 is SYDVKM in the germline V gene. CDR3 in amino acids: CASRGQGSGELFF. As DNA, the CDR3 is TGTGCCAGCAGGGGACAGGGTAGCGGGGAGCTGTTTTTT.

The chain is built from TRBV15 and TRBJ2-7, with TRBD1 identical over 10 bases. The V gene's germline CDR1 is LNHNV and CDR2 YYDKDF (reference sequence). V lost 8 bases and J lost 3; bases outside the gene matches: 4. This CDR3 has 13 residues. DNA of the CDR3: TGTGCCACCGGCCGGGACAGGGGCTACGAGCAGTACTTC. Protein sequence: CATGRDRGYEQYF.

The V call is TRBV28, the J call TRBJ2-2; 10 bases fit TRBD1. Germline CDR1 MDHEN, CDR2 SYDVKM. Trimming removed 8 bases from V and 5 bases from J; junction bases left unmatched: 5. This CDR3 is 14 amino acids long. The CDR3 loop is CASGTGVLTGELFF. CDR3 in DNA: TGTGCCAGCGGGACAGGGGTTTTGACCGGGGAGCTGTTTTTT.

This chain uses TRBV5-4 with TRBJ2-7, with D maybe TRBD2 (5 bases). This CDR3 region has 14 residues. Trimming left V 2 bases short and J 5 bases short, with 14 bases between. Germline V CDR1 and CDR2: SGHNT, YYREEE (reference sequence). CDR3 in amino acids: CASSFTGSGNEQYF. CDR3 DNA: TGTGCCAGCAGCTTCACGGGAAGTGGGAACGAGCAGTACTTC.